These 24 T cell receptor beta chains came from one sample sequenced in a study of OX40 agonist ivuxolimab in advanced cancers. Sequencing used immunoSEQ multiplex PCR; TCRdb keeps in-frame clones, though not all of them. The sample yields 70,000 to 95,000 clones, under 90% seen once. Specimen: CD4+ or CD8+ T cells sorted from blood, collected in a trial of the OX40 agonist ivuxolimab. The receptors were sampled from an adult with an advanced solid tumor such as melanoma, head and neck, liver or kidney cancer.

Only one count was recorded for this clone. The chain is built from TRBV28 and TRBJ2-7; D possibly corresponds to TRBD2 (6 bases). The CDR3 consists of 17 residues. The ends were cut back, 3 bases at V and 4 bases at J, with 22 bases in the middle. From germline, CDR1 is MDHEN and CDR2 SYDVKM. The CDR3 bases are TGTGCCAGCAGTTTCCACGGGGACTCATCCTTACCGTACGAGCAGTACGTC. Its protein product is CASSFHGDSSLPYEQYV.

This clone was seen a few times. This CDR3 is CASSSTGTGREPQHF. As DNA, the CDR3 is TGTGCCAGCAGTTCCACAGGGACAGGGAGGGAGCCCCAGCATTTT. The V call is TRBV28, the J call TRBJ1-5, with TRBD1 matching 9 bases. Germline values: CDR1 MDHEN, CDR2 SYDVKM. The CDR3 has 15 amino acids. Trimming at V came to 4 bases and at J to 8 bases, leaving 9 bases not matched to a gene. The complete variable domain, with remaining parts taken from reference TRBV28 and TRBJ1-5, reads DVKVTQSSRYLVKRTGEKVFLECVQDMDHENMFWYRQDPGLGLRLIYFSYDVKMKEKGDIPEGYSVSREKKERFSLILESASTNQTSMYLCASSSTGTGREPQHFGDGTRLSIL.

The chain carries TRBV29-1 and TRBJ1-1, with D possibly TRBD1 on 6 matching bases. The CDR3 is 15 amino acids. The V end was cut by 4 bases, the J end by 1 base, with 16 bases between. Germline V gene lookup returns CDR1 SQVTM and CDR2 ANQGSEA. For the CDR3, the DNA is TGCAGCGTTGTGGGATCACAGGGCAAGAACACTGAAGCTTTCTTT. Its protein is CSVVGSQGKNTEAFF.

V usage is TRBV6-6 and J usage is TRBJ2-3; no definite D call. The CDR3 runs to 15 residues. Trimming pared 2 bases from V and 1 base from J, leaving 10 bases between. Germline CDR1 and CDR2: MNHNY and SVGAGI (reference sequence). DNA of the CDR3: TGTGCCAGCAGTTACGGTAGCCGAGGCACAGATACGCAGTATTTT. Translation gives CASSYGSRGTDTQYF.

The chain combines TRBV19 with TRBJ1-2, with D unclear. V gave up 2 bases and J gave up 4 bases, with 5 bases separating them. This CDR3 spans 12 amino acids. The germline gives CDR1 LNHDA, CDR2 SQIVND (reference sequence). The CDR3 spells CASSISGYGYTF. The CDR3 DNA follows: TGTGCCAGTAGTATAAGTGGCTATGGCTACACCTTC.

CDR3 sequence: CASSLLGVNYNEQFF. The CDR3 bases are TGTGCCAGCAGCCTATTGGGGGTCAACTACAATGAGCAGTTCTTC. The chain carries TRBV14 and TRBJ2-1; the D gene could be TRBD1 or TRBD2 (5 bases each). The V end was cut by 4 bases, the J end by 3 bases, with 13 bases between. CDR3 length: 15 amino acids. Germline CDR1 SGHDN, CDR2 FVKESK.

This sequence joins TRBV6-1 and TRBJ1-2, with D hard to call. The germline gives CDR1 MNHNS, CDR2 SASEGT. The CDR3 runs 13 residues. The ends were cut back, 6 bases at V and 3 bases at J, with 11 bases in the middle. CDR3 sequence reads: CASRDPDHYGYTF. The CDR3 DNA follows: TGTGCCAGCAGGGACCCAGATCACTATGGCTACACCTTC.

The CDR3 loop is CARHSGAEGNTIYF. CDR3 nucleotides: TGTGCCAGACACTCGGGGGCGGAAGGAAACACCATATATTTT. The chain employs TRBV30 and TRBJ1-3; the D gene is possibly TRBD1 (6 bases). Germline assignment: CDR1 GTSNPN and CDR2 SVGIG (reference sequence). V was pared by 8 bases and J by 4 bases, with 18 bases between. This CDR3 is 14 amino acids long.

There are a few counts of this clone. The gene calls are TRBV2 and TRBJ2-3; no clear D. This CDR3 is 13 amino acids long. Trimming stripped 6 bases from V and 4 bases from J, with 11 bases between. The germline V gene has CDR1 SNHLY and CDR2 FYNNEI. The CDR3 here is CASSVRKADTQYF. In DNA form, the CDR3 reads TGTGCCAGCAGCGTCAGGAAGGCAGATACGCAGTATTTT.

This chain links TRBV4-3 with TRBJ1-4; 9 positions agree with TRBD1. Germline CDR1 and CDR2: LGHNA and YSLEER. The junction had 9 bases not matched to a gene; V was cut back by 1 base and J by 3 bases. The CDR3 spans 18 residues. Here the CDR3 DNA reads TGCGCCAGCAGCCAAGCCGGGACAGGGATTTCAGCTAATGAAAAACTGTTTTTT. It is translated as CASSQAGTGISANEKLFF.

This chain joins TRBV28 and TRBJ1-5; perhaps TRBD1 as D (6 bases). Trimming pared 10 bases from V and 2 bases from J, leaving 15 bases between. This CDR3 region has 14 residues. CDR1 and CDR2 (germline): MDHEN, SYDVKM. CDR3 region: CATRGKGGNQPQHF. The CDR3, as DNA: TGTGCCACACGGGGCAAGGGGGGCAATCAGCCCCAGCATTTT.

The rearrangement uses TRBV2 and TRBJ2-3; TRBD1 matches at 7 bases. CDR3 length equals 15 residues. V lost 6 bases, J lost 2 bases, and 8 bases stayed unmatched. The germline gives CDR1 SNHLY, CDR2 FYNNEI. The CDR3 here is CASRTGVWNTDTQYF. CDR3 DNA: TGTGCCAGCAGAACAGGGGTCTGGAACACAGATACGCAGTATTTT.

The chain has TRBV11-2 and TRBJ1-4; TRBD1 matches 9 bases. The germline V gene has CDR1 SGHAT and CDR2 FQNNGV. The V segment lost 5 bases and the J segment 8 bases; nucleotides outside the gene matches: 6. The CDR3 extends over 14 amino acids. The CDR3 DNA reads TGTGCCAGCAGCGCCGACAGGGGGAGAGAAAAACTGTTTTTT. Amino acids: CASSADRGREKLFF.

The V gene is TRBV29-1, the J gene TRBJ1-3; D not resolved. The V gene lost 6 bases and the J gene lost 3 bases, with 18 bases spanning the gap. The CDR3 is 15 amino acids. Per the germline V gene, CDR1 is SQVTM and CDR2 is ANQGSEA. The CDR3 DNA reads TGCAGCGTAACGACGATGGGTAGTGGTGGAAACACCATATATTTT. Protein product: CSVTTMGSGGNTIYF. The whole variable domain, remainder taken from reference TRBV29-1 and TRBJ1-3, is SAVISQKPSRDICQRGTSLTIQCQVDSQVTMMFWYRQQPGQSLTLIATANQGSEATYESGFVIDKFPISRPNLTFSTLTVSNMSPEDSSIYLCSVTTMGSGGNTIYFGEGSWLTVV.

This rearrangement joins TRBV7-2 to TRBJ1-1; D uncertain. The CDR3 covers 13 residues. Germline V lookup: CDR1 SGHTA, CDR2 FQGNSA. The V and J ends lost 5 bases and 3 bases respectively, with 10 bases between them. The CDR3 loop reads CASSERVYTEAFF. The CDR3, as DNA: TGTGCCAGCAGCGAGAGGGTTTACACTGAAGCTTTCTTT.

The V and J genes are TRBV19 and TRBJ2-5, with TRBD2 matching 10 bases. With V trimmed by 7 bases and J by 2 bases, 7 bases remained unmatched. The CDR3 has 15 amino acids. Germline V gene lookup returns CDR1 LNHDA and CDR2 SQIVND (reference sequence). CDR3 loop: CASTPLAGGQETQYF. The DNA of the CDR3 is TGTGCCAGTACCCCATTAGCGGGGGGACAAGAGACCCAGTACTTC.

The chain links TRBV4-3 to TRBJ1-4; D might be TRBD1 (5 bases). This CDR3 contains 17 residues. Looked up from germline, CDR1 is LGHNA and CDR2 is YSLEER. V lost 0 bases and J 0 bases, leaving 11 bases between the germline ends. DNA of the CDR3: TGCGCCAGCAGCCAAGAATTCCAGACAGCAACTAATGAAAAACTGTTTTTT. Translating gives CASSQEFQTATNEKLFF.

V usage is TRBV6-5 and J usage is TRBJ2-1; D remains ambiguous. From germline, CDR1 is MNHEY and CDR2 SVGAGI. V shed 4 bases and J shed 6 bases, with 19 bases lying between them. The CDR3 is made up of 16 amino acids. Here the CDR3 reads CASSFTGQVASNEQFF. The CDR3 coding sequence is TGTGCCAGCAGTTTTACTGGGCAGGTAGCTTCCAATGAGCAGTTCTTC.

The count of this clone is one. The chain recombines TRBV7-2 with TRBJ1-6; D gene uncertain. The germline V gene encodes CDR1 SGHTA and CDR2 FQGNSA. This CDR3 comprises 14 residues. The V end lost 5 bases, the J end lost 9 bases, and 14 bases lay between the germline ends. The CDR3 sequence is CASSGRVSGSPLHF. The CDR3, as DNA: TGTGCCAGCAGCGGCCGGGTATCGGGTTCACCCCTCCACTTT.

The chain is built from TRBV28 and TRBJ2-7; no clear D. Looked up from germline, CDR1 is MDHEN and CDR2 is SYDVKM. Trimming removed 6 bases from V and 3 bases from J, with 27 bases in between. The CDR3 has 18 residues. CDR3 sequence: CASSPIEPGPLGRYEQYV. CDR3 nucleotide sequence: TGTGCCAGCAGCCCCATTGAACCGGGCCCATTGGGTCGCTACGAGCAGTACGTC.

This sequence joins TRBV18 and TRBJ2-7, with D maybe TRBD2 (6 bases). The CDR3 sequence is 13 residues long. V was cut by 5 bases and J by 5 bases, with 13 bases left in between. Germline V gene lookup returns CDR1 KGHSH and CDR2 LQKENI. The CDR3 bases are TGTGCCAGCTCATTTCGGGAGTTGAACGAGCAGTACTTC. Translating it yields CASSFRELNEQYF.

A single count supports this clone. V is TRBV29-1 and J is TRBJ2-5; either TRBD1 or TRBD2 may supply D (7 bases each). Between the trimmed V and J ends, which lost 6 bases and 5 bases, there was a span of 19 bases. This CDR3 is built from 14 residues. The germline CDR1 and CDR2 sequences are SQVTM and ANQGSEA. The CDR3 region is CSVGGTALGETQYF. The CDR3 DNA reads as TGCAGCGTCGGGGGGACAGCCCTAGGGGAGACCCAGTACTTC.

This chain joins TRBV7-8 and TRBJ2-1, with D perhaps TRBD1 (7 bases). Germline values: CDR1 SGHVS, CDR2 FQNEAQ. Trimming shortened V by 5 bases and J by 3 bases, and 17 bases separated the two germline ends. The CDR3 totals 16 residues. Here the CDR3 reads CASSGRTGPLYNEQFF. CDR3 bases: TGTGCCAGCAGCGGGAGGACAGGACCCCTCTACAATGAGCAGTTCTTC.

This chain links TRBV6-1 with TRBJ2-1; the D gene is possibly TRBD1 (6 bases). The CDR3 has 15 amino acids. Germline CDR1 MNHNS, CDR2 SASEGT. V lost 8 bases, J lost 6 bases, and 20 bases lay in between. The CDR3 loop is CASGGWGMGGNEQFF. DNA for the CDR3: TGTGCCAGCGGGGGCTGGGGAATGGGTGGCAATGAGCAGTTCTTC.